These T cell receptor beta chains were read from a single sample in a study of cytotoxic CD8 clonotypes in ibrutinib-treated CLL. Measured with immunoSEQ multiplex PCR; TCRdb has only the in-frame clones, and not every one. There are about 76,000 clones in the sample; approximately 87% occur only once, and around 37% lies in the top ten. The input for sequencing was PBMCs, taken after 24 months of ibrutinib treatment. The receptors derive from a human donor with chronic lymphocytic leukemia. Each CDR3 is given with its conserved first and last residue. D genes are given only for firm matches. Clone size is stated in some rows and not others, as once, few, many or a class when expanded.

CDR3aa | CDR3nt | d_gene | v_gene | abundance | j_gene
CASSPGTGSKNIQYF | TGTGCCAGTAGCCCGGGGACAGGGTCAAAAAACATTCAGTACTTC | TRBD1 | TRBV19 | NA | TRBJ2-4
CAISAIRDSDTQYF | TGTGCCATCAGTGCAATACGGGACTCAGATACGCAGTATTTT | NA | TRBV10-3 | few | TRBJ2-3
CASSLREDRGIYEQYF | TGTGCCAGCAGCCTCCGTGAGGACAGAGGTATTTACGAGCAGTACTTC | NA | TRBV13 | NA | TRBJ2-7
CASSERLAGVGGSAEQYF | TGTGCCAGCAGTGAAAGACTAGCGGGAGTTGGGGGGTCTGCCGAGCAGTACTTC | TRBD2 | TRBV2 | NA | TRBJ2-7
CASSLVRDPYEQYF | TGCGCCAGCAGCTTGGTACGGGATCCCTACGAGCAGTACTTC | NA | TRBV5-1 | once | TRBJ2-7
CASSINSGSSYEQYF | TGCGCCAGCAGCATAAATAGCGGGAGCTCCTACGAGCAGTACTTC | TRBD2 | TRBV5-1 | NA | TRBJ2-7
CASTPRGTGRQPQHF | TGTGCCAGCACCCCGAGGGGGACAGGGCGTCAGCCCCAGCATTTT | TRBD1 | TRBV2 | NA | TRBJ1-5
CASSPQGTMYEQYF | TGCGCCAGCAGCCCCCAGGGTACGATGTACGAGCAGTACTTC | NA | TRBV4-1 | NA | TRBJ2-7
CATSVGLAGLWNEQFF | TGTGCCACCAGCGTCGGACTAGCGGGACTGTGGAATGAGCAGTTCTTC | TRBD2 | TRBV15 | NA | TRBJ2-1
CASSFRGRGVYEQYF | TGTGCCAGCAGTTTCCGGGGCAGGGGGGTCTACGAGCAGTACTTC | NA | TRBV27 | NA | TRBJ2-7
CASRDLGQAYEQYF | TGTGCCAGCAGGGACCTAGGGCAGGCGTACGAGCAGTACTTC | NA | TRBV2 | NA | TRBJ2-7
CASRTAGDNQPQHF | TGTGCCAGCAGAACCGCAGGAGACAATCAGCCCCAGCATTTT | NA | TRBV28 | NA | TRBJ1-5
CSVEPGGSGELFF | TGCAGCGTTGAACCCGGAGGGTCCGGGGAGCTGTTTTTT | NA | TRBV29-1 | NA | TRBJ2-2
CASSQGDRTDTQYF | TGCGCCAGCAGCCAAGGGGACCGAACAGATACGCAGTATTTT | NA | TRBV4-1 | once | TRBJ2-3
CATSRGNQQGGTTEAFF | TGTGCCACCAGCAGAGGCAATCAACAGGGGGGGACAACTGAAGCTTTCTTT | TRBD1 | TRBV15 | NA | TRBJ1-1
CASSDSGTRADTQYF | TGTGCCAGCAGCGATAGCGGGACTAGGGCAGATACGCAGTATTTT | TRBD2 | TRBV2 | NA | TRBJ2-3
CASSEDSPSGNTIYF | TGTGCCAGCAGTGAGGACAGTCCTTCTGGAAACACCATATATTTT | NA | TRBV6-1 | few | TRBJ1-3
CASSLGAGEQFF | TGTGCCAGCAGCTTAGGTGCAGGTGAGCAGTTCTTC | NA | TRBV11-2 | NA | TRBJ2-1
CASTRIVAGEQFF | TGTGCCAGCACCCGAATAGTAGCGGGAGAGCAGTTCTTC | TRBD2 | TRBV2 | NA | TRBJ2-1
CSGGLAGVSTDTQYF | TGCAGCGGCGGACTAGCGGGAGTCAGCACAGATACGCAGTATTTT | TRBD2 | TRBV29-1 | NA | TRBJ2-3
CAISNPHDSLYEQYF | TGTGCCATCAGTAACCCACACGATAGCCTCTACGAGCAGTACTTC | NA | TRBV10-3 | NA | TRBJ2-7
CASSYSGGTGELFF | TGTGCCAGCAGTTATTCCGGCGGCACCGGGGAGCTGTTTTTT | NA | TRBV6-6 | few | TRBJ2-2
CASSLVTHRAGEQYF | TGTGCCAGCAGCTTAGTTACCCACAGGGCGGGCGAGCAGTACTTC | NA | TRBV7-2 | NA | TRBJ2-7
CASSPGLAGVGEQYF | TGTGCCAGCTCACCGGGACTAGCGGGAGTGGGCGAGCAGTACTTC | TRBD2 | TRBV18 | NA | TRBJ2-7
CASSLAGDRDEQFF | TGTGCCAGCAGTCTAGCGGGAGATCGGGATGAGCAGTTCTTC | TRBD2 | TRBV2 | NA | TRBJ2-1
CASSISVYGYTF | TGTGCCAGTAGTATTTCGGTCTATGGCTACACCTTC | NA | TRBV19 | medium-sized | TRBJ1-2
CAISAGLDPRQETQYF | TGTGCCATCAGTGCAGGGTTGGACCCCCGGCAAGAGACCCAGTACTTC | NA | TRBV10-3 | NA | TRBJ2-5
CASSSPDGGSRNEQFF | TGTGCCAGCAGCTCGCCGGACGGCGGGAGTAGGAACGAGCAGTTCTTC | TRBD2 | TRBV5-6 | NA | TRBJ2-1
CASSLVQRVGETQYF | TGTGCCAGCAGCTTAGTACAGAGGGTCGGGGAGACCCAGTACTTC | NA | TRBV7-2 | NA | TRBJ2-5
CASSMGLAGAGWSYFKQYF | TGTGCCAGCAGCATGGGACTAGCGGGAGCGGGGTGGTCCTATTTCAAGCAGTACTTC | TRBD2 | TRBV11-2 | once | TRBJ2-7
CASSLTTSGLNTGELFF | TGTGCCAGCAGCTTGACGACTAGCGGCCTAAACACCGGGGAGCTGTTTTTT | TRBD2 | TRBV5-4 | NA | TRBJ2-2
CASSLSVAVYNEQFF | TGCGCCAGCAGCTTGTCAGTAGCTGTCTACAATGAGCAGTTCTTC | NA | TRBV5-1 | NA | TRBJ2-1
CASSFFRNEQYF | TGTGCCAGCAGTTTTTTTAGGAACGAGCAGTACTTC | NA | TRBV28 | NA | TRBJ2-7
CASSRTGRLGYEQFF | TGTGCCAGCAGCCGTACAGGACGGCTTGGCTATGAGCAGTTCTTC | NA | TRBV28 | NA | TRBJ2-1
CASSLGGGALAGGGEQFF | TGTGCTAGCAGCTTAGGTGGCGGAGCTTTAGCGGGAGGGGGTGAGCAGTTCTTC | TRBD2 | TRBV7-7 | NA | TRBJ2-1
CSVATGQGFDEQYF | TGCAGCGTTGCGACGGGACAGGGGTTCGACGAGCAGTACTTC | TRBD1 | TRBV29-1 | NA | TRBJ2-7
CASSQVKESGAQYF | TGCGCCAGCAGCCAAGTGAAGGAATCGGGTGCCCAGTACTTC | NA | TRBV4-1 | NA | TRBJ2-5
CACSHPLRGPEETQYF | TGCGCCTGCTCCCACCCACTCAGGGGTCCAGAAGAGACCCAGTACTTC | NA | TRBV5-1 | NA | TRBJ2-5
CASSVVAGETDTQYF | TGTGCCAGCAGTGTGGTAGCGGGAGAAACAGATACGCAGTATTTT | TRBD2 | TRBV6-4 | NA | TRBJ2-3
CASSLARGGRRGEQYF | TGTGCCAGCAGTTTAGCCCGGGGCGGGAGGCGGGGCGAGCAGTACTTC | TRBD2 | TRBV27 | NA | TRBJ2-7
CASSYSTLQETQYF | TGTGCCAGCAGTTACTCGACCCTACAAGAGACCCAGTACTTC | NA | TRBV6-6 | NA | TRBJ2-5
CASSLRGDETQYF | TGTGCCAGCAGCTTGCGTGGGGACGAGACCCAGTACTTC | NA | TRBV5-6 | NA | TRBJ2-5
CASSLQRTLKETQYF | TGTGCCAGCAGCTTGCAGAGGACGCTGAAAGAGACCCAGTACTTC | NA | TRBV7-2 | NA | TRBJ2-5
CASSLAVSGLASGELFF | TGTGCCAGCAGCTTAGCGGTTTCGGGACTAGCGAGCGGGGAGCTGTTTTTT | TRBD2 | TRBV7-9 | NA | TRBJ2-2
CASSLASGQFF | TGTGCCAGCAGTTTGGCTAGCGGGCAGTTCTTC | TRBD2 | TRBV28 | few | TRBJ2-1
CASSQGISGSYEQYF | TGCGCCAGCAGCCAAGGCATTAGCGGGAGCTACGAGCAGTACTTC | TRBD2 | TRBV4-3 | once | TRBJ2-7
CASISRAVETQYF | TGTGCCAGCATTAGTAGGGCCGTGGAGACCCAGTACTTC | NA | TRBV28 | NA | TRBJ2-5
CATSKGQAYEQYF | TGTGCCACCAGCAAGGGACAAGCCTACGAGCAGTACTTC | NA | TRBV15 | few | TRBJ2-7
CASGNRQGRNTGELFF | TGTGCCAGCGGTAACCGACAGGGCCGGAACACCGGGGAGCTGTTTTTT | TRBD1 | TRBV7-9 | NA | TRBJ2-2
CSVGLAGGSSYNEQFF | TGCAGCGTTGGACTAGCGGGAGGCAGCTCCTACAATGAGCAGTTCTTC | TRBD2 | TRBV29-1 | few | TRBJ2-1
CASSIGQDISNQPQHF | TGTGCCAGTAGTATCGGTCAGGATATTAGCAATCAGCCCCAGCATTTT | NA | TRBV19 | NA | TRBJ1-5
CASSHDREFGVEQYF | TGTGCCAGCAGTCATGACAGGGAATTTGGGGTCGAGCAGTACTTC | TRBD1 | TRBV6-6 | NA | TRBJ2-7
CASSSPGGRGYTF | TGCGCCAGCAGCTCTCCGGGCGGACGTGGCTACACCTTC | NA | TRBV4-1 | NA | TRBJ1-2
CAWTEGTSGSVSDTQYF | TGTGCCTGGACCGAGGGGACTAGCGGGAGTGTATCGGATACGCAGTATTTT | TRBD2 | TRBV30 | NA | TRBJ2-3
CASSLTGAYEQYF | TGTGCCAGCAGCCTGACAGGAGCCTACGAGCAGTACTTC | NA | TRBV2 | NA | TRBJ2-7
CAWIRGPGTEAFF | TGTGCCTGGATCAGGGGGCCTGGGACTGAAGCTTTCTTT | TRBD1 | TRBV30 | NA | TRBJ1-1
CASSVGAGNEKLFF | TGTGCCAGCAGCGTAGGGGCAGGGAATGAAAAACTGTTTTTT | NA | TRBV9 | few | TRBJ1-4
CASSPDGETQYF | TGTGCCAGCAGCCCCGACGGGGAGACCCAGTACTTC | NA | TRBV7-3 | NA | TRBJ2-5
CASSLRGLAGHSYEQYF | TGTGCCAGCTCACTTCGCGGACTAGCGGGCCACTCCTACGAGCAGTACTTC | TRBD2 | TRBV18 | NA | TRBJ2-7
CASSLWRGQGTYEQYF | TGTGCCAGCAGCTTATGGCGGGGCCAGGGTACCTACGAGCAGTACTTC | NA | TRBV5-5 | NA | TRBJ2-7